The sequence of this TCR beta chain was determined in a study of beta chain features in type 1 diabetes (dated by TCRdb to the late 2010s). For the wider study: Mean age, gender distribution, total cell number and subset yield were not different between patients and healthy donors. A total of approximately 100 million sorted cells were examined across all samples, and the number of cells per subset was strongly correlated with RNA yield. The study compared the TCRB repertoires of sorted circulating CD4+ T cell subsets in recently diagnosed type 1 diabetes patients with those in matched healthy donors. Regulatory and stem cell-like memory subsets were obtained from only 8 patients and about 8 healthy donors, while naive and central memory subsets were obtained from all 28 donors. Study-level results and caveats: Because cDNA was sequenced instead of genomic DNA, highly expressing activated cells could be over-represented, though the groups showed no difference in activation or CD3 levels. Because small numbers of individuals were included in the HLA sub-analyses, any influence of HLA type on TCRB rearrangement was left unresolved. Type 1 diabetes patients showed a moderate but significant shortening of TCRB CDR3 length in all four CD4+ subsets. PCR might favor shorter templates, but patient and control samples were amplified and corrected together, so any skew would affect both groups equally. Patients with type 1 diabetes made fewer insertions and deleted more nucleotides at VDJ recombination sites, implying thymic rearrangement abnormalities. Naive, central memory and regulatory TCRB repertoires appeared to be more alike among patients than among healthy donors.

The entire amount of isolated RNA was reverse transcribed using the High Capacity cDNA Reverse Transcription Kit, so the sequenced TCRB transcripts were expressed ones. Deep immunoSEQ sequencing was applied to naive, central memory and regulatory T cell samples, giving an average of roughly 3.5 million total reads per sample. After sorted cells were lysed in RLT buffer, RNA was extracted with DNase-treated RNeasy Micro or Mini kits, with the choice depending on cell number. To prevent cross-contamination, every cell subset was processed on its own, while patient and healthy donor samples were processed together. TCRB sequences were amplified from cDNA with the immunoSEQ multiplex PCR, producing 87-bp fragments spanning the CDR3 region. Amplicons were sequenced on the Illumina HiSeq platform. Under the source paper's analysis protocol: Synthetic template baselines were used to correct PCR bias computationally, reads within Hamming distance 2 were collapsed together, and singletons that could not be merged were discarded. Reads were aligned against IMGT so that V, D and J genes, CDR3 length and insertions or deletions at six rearrangement sites could be assigned. Clonotype counts were normalized to sorted cell number within each subset before computing true diversity and Gini coefficients with the tcR R package. Repertoire sharing was quantified using the overlap coefficient calculated on TCRB nucleotide sequences. As a proxy for the pre-selection repertoire, out-of-frame TCRB sequences from naive cells were analyzed. What TCRdb holds here is the immuneACCESS table cut down to in-frame rearrangements. Part of the clones is not present; checked against another copy, under half of the missing clones reflect an unresolved V gene, and the others are unexplained. For V, J and clone size, that table is used; D and trimming come from the DNA. This sample holds about 260,000 clones; about 20% were observed only once. The ten largest clones add up to roughly 0.028% of the sample.

A single peripheral blood draw of about 116 mL on average was collected from each donor into heparinised tubes. Naive, central memory, regulatory and stem cell-like memory CD4+ T cells were sorted on a BD FACSAria II using a panel including CD45RO, CCR7, CD25, CD127, CD95 and CD27. A purity above 98% was achieved for all sorted populations. PBMCs were isolated immediately by Lymphoprep density gradient centrifugation and stained directly without culture. So that batch effects would be minimized, each experiment stained and sorted samples in pairs, pairing one healthy donor with one patient. Comment on this clone: It has no known antigen specificity. No clone much larger than this one lies a single base away; base qualities are absent.

Its CDR3 holds 14 amino acids, cysteine through phenylalanine. Just the 42-base CDR3 DNA is kept, in frame starting at base 1. CDR1 ENHRY and CDR2 SYGVKD were looked up in the germline V gene. V and J are trimmed by 4 bases and 6 bases, and the gene matches miss 3 bases of the junction. The receptor was isolated from a woman in her 40s with type 1 diabetes. The sequenced material came from naive CD4+ T cells from blood. This specimen's cell subset or site label, per the study, means: true naive CD4+ T cells. This chain joins TRBV10-3 to TRBJ1-6; the central 7 bases match TRBD1. The CDR3 amino acid sequence is: CAISGGGRNSPLHF. Read as DNA, the sequence is TGTGCCATCAGTGGAGGGGGCCGTAATTCACCCCTCCACTTT.